The 22 T cell receptor beta chains given below trace back to one sample, sequenced in a study of cytomegalovirus exposure and HLA in healthy donors. PCR primers comprised 60 Vbeta and 13 Jbeta primers. Assay used: immunoSEQ multiplex PCR; TCRdb lists only in-frame clones, some missing. This table holds under 200,000 clones, approximately 80% found once. Sequencing input: PBMCs. The receptors were sampled from a woman between 50 and 59 years old in good health and CMV-seronegative.

In its sample, this clone was seen a few times. The chain is built from TRBV2 and TRBJ2-7; 9 bases match TRBD1. This CDR3 contains 14 residues. In germline, CDR1 is SNHLY, CDR2 FYNNEI. V shed 6 bases and J 2 bases; nucleotides not matched to a gene: 5. CDR3 in DNA: TGTGCCAGCAGGGGGACAGGGCACCCCTACGAGCAGTACTTC. This translates into CASRGTGHPYEQYF.

The rearrangement links TRBV7-9 to TRBJ2-5; maybe TRBD2 (6 bases). Looked up from germline, CDR1 is SEHNR and CDR2 is FQNEAQ (reference sequence). The CDR3 runs 13 residues. V was shortened by 5 bases and J by 1 base, with 8 bases between the two germline ends. The CDR3: CASSPRGQETQYF. The CDR3 nucleotides read TGTGCCAGCAGCCCGCGGGGCCAAGAGACCCAGTACTTC.

The V gene is TRBV27, the J gene TRBJ2-1; D is perhaps TRBD2 (5 bases). Per germline, CDR1 MNHEY and CDR2 SMNVEV (reference sequence). Trimming removed 6 bases at V and 4 bases at J, with 16 bases between. The length of the CDR3 is 15 residues. CDR3: CASRLGLASYNEQFF. The CDR3 coding sequence is TGTGCCAGCAGACTTGGTTTAGCGTCGTACAATGAGCAGTTCTTC.

The rearrangement joins TRBV7-9 to TRBJ1-2; perhaps TRBD1 as D (6 bases). Trimming left V 0 bases short and J 7 bases short, with 12 bases between. CDR1 and CDR2 from the germline V gene are SEHNR and FQNEAQ (reference sequence). The CDR3 is 14 residues long. CDR3 in amino acids: CASSLARSGAGYTF. The CDR3 DNA sequence: TGTGCCAGCAGCTTAGCGCGGTCAGGGGCTGGCTACACCTTC. The full variable domain, completed using reference TRBV7-9 and TRBJ1-2, is DTGVSQNPRHKITKRGQNVTFRCDPISEHNRLYWYRQTLGQGPEFLTYFQNEAQLEKSRLLSDRFSAERPKGSFSTLEIQRTEQGDSAMYLCASSLARSGAGYTFGSGTRLTVV.

The chain couples TRBV2 to TRBJ1-4, with 7 bases lining up with TRBD1. Per the germline V gene, CDR1 is SNHLY and CDR2 is FYNNEI. V was pared by 6 bases and J by 2 bases, with 6 bases of the junction left unmatched. The CDR3 is made up of 15 amino acids. The DNA for the CDR3 is TGTGCCAGCAGATCACAGGGGTTTACTAATGAAAAACTGTTTTTT. Translated, it gives CASRSQGFTNEKLFF.

The rearrangement joins TRBV11-2 to TRBJ2-5; 13 bases align to TRBD2. Losses at the gene ends were 6 bases for V and 2 bases for J; bases not matched to a gene: 3. Germline V gene data show CDR1 as SGHAT and CDR2 as FQNNGV. The length of the CDR3 is 15 residues. The CDR3 bases are TGTGCCAGCAGGGGACTAGCGGGGCCGCAAGAGACCCAGTACTTC. Encoded protein: CASRGLAGPQETQYF.

This chain links TRBV25-1 with TRBJ1-2, with D unclear. The V and J ends lost 6 bases and 1 base respectively, with 9 bases between them. The CDR3 consists of 13 residues. The germline V gene has CDR1 MGHDK and CDR2 SYGVNS. CDR3 in DNA: TGTGCCAGCAGCGGGGATCTTAACTATGGCTACACCTTC. Amino acids: CASSGDLNYGYTF.

The V call is TRBV10-3, the J call TRBJ2-3; 8 nucleotides line up with TRBD2. This CDR3 has 15 residues. Germline lookup yields CDR1 ENHRY and CDR2 SYGVKD. Unmatched junction bases numbered 5, after V lost 4 bases and J lost 2 bases. The chain's CDR3 is CAISGGLAPTDTQYF. DNA of the CDR3: TGTGCCATCAGTGGCGGACTAGCCCCCACAGATACGCAGTATTTT.

This chain uses TRBV4-3 with TRBJ2-7; perhaps TRBD1 as D (6 bases). CDR3 length: 14 residues. The germline gives CDR1 LGHNA, CDR2 YSLEER. The ends were cut back, 2 bases at V and 3 bases at J, with 11 bases in the middle. The CDR3 is CASSQTVQGYEQYF. CDR3 nucleotide sequence: TGCGCCAGCAGCCAAACGGTACAGGGCTACGAGCAGTACTTC.

This chain joins TRBV7-3 and TRBJ2-2, with 12 bases matching TRBD2. The CDR3 length is 15 residues. After removal of 4 bases from V and 8 bases from J, the junction contained 5 bases not matched to a gene. The germline V gene encodes CDR1 SGHTA and CDR2 FQGTGA. The CDR3 DNA follows: TGTGCCAGCAGCTCGACTAGCGGGGGCCTAGGGGAGCTGTTTTTT. This translates into CASSSTSGGLGELFF.

This chain connects TRBV14 to TRBJ2-1, with 11 bases that match TRBD2. The CDR3 totals 16 residues. Germline V lookup: CDR1 SGHDN, CDR2 FVKESK. J was trimmed by 12 bases and V by 0 bases; bases with no gene match: 10. The CDR3 sequence: CASSQDTSGSSPRQFF. The DNA of the CDR3 is TGTGCCAGCAGCCAAGATACTAGCGGGAGCTCCCCACGGCAGTTCTTC.

This clone has just one count. The chain couples TRBV19 to TRBJ2-3; 7 bases line up with TRBD2. Germline lookup yields CDR1 LNHDA and CDR2 SQIVND (reference sequence). Germline trimming cut 3 bases from V and 2 bases from J; bases unmatched to any gene: 8. This CDR3 has 16 residues. As DNA, the CDR3 is TGTGCCAGTAGTATGCAGACTAGCCCATTCACAGATACGCAGTATTTT. Protein: CASSMQTSPFTDTQYF.

The V call is TRBV28, the J call TRBJ2-7; unclear D gene. Per germline, CDR1 MDHEN and CDR2 SYDVKM. Trimming took off 4 bases at V and 2 bases at J, with 9 bases between the two ends. The CDR3 length is 13 residues. The CDR3 DNA is TGTGCCAGCAGTTCTTCAGCGACCTACGAGCAGTACTTC. It specifies CASSSSATYEQYF.

The chain combines TRBV28 with TRBJ1-1, with D perhaps matching TRBD1 (5 bases). The V gene's germline CDR1 is MDHEN and CDR2 SYDVKM. The CDR3 runs to 14 residues. V lost 4 bases and J lost 1, with 10 bases in between. CDR3 loop: CASSSPGGNTEAFF. Here the CDR3 DNA reads TGTGCCAGCAGTTCCCCGGGGGGGAACACTGAAGCTTTCTTT.

The V call is TRBV9, the J call TRBJ2-4, with 7 bases fitting TRBD2. V gave up 3 bases and J gave up 9 bases; unmatched junction bases: 12. CDR3 size: 15 residues. Germline CDR1 is SGDLS and CDR2 is YYNGEE. Here the CDR3 DNA reads TGTGCCAGCAGCGGAGGTCGGGGGGTAGGAGGCATTCAGTACTTC. Protein: CASSGGRGVGGIQYF.

This chain joins TRBV29-1 and TRBJ2-5; TRBD1 agrees at 8 bases. This CDR3 contains 13 residues. V shed 6 bases, J shed 4 bases, and the junction held 7 bases outside the gene matches. Germline V gives CDR1 SQVTM, CDR2 ANQGSEA. The CDR3 sequence: CSVFRGQGETQYF. CDR3 DNA: TGCAGCGTCTTCAGGGGGCAGGGAGAGACCCAGTACTTC.

J is TRBJ2-5 and V is TRBV5-1; no definite D call. The CDR3 runs 14 residues. Deletions cut 0 bases from V and 1 base from J, with 7 bases between. Per the germline V gene, CDR1 is SGHRS and CDR2 is YFSETQ. The CDR3 DNA reads as TGCGCCAGCAGCTTGGAGACTGGCCAAGAGACCCAGTACTTC. Residues: CASSLETGQETQYF.

This chain uses TRBV6-1 with TRBJ1-1; tentative D call: TRBD1 (6 bases). The CDR3 is made up of 18 amino acids. Germline CDR1 is MNHNS and CDR2 is SASEGT. Trimming pared 0 bases from V and 7 bases from J, leaving 24 bases between. CDR3 DNA sequence: TGTGCCAGCAGTGAAGCGAGAGGGGGGGATTCGGGAGGGTATGAAGCTTTCTTT. This translates into CASSEARGGDSGGYEAFF.

This clone was detected only a few times. J is TRBJ2-5 and V is TRBV5-4; 13 nucleotides align to TRBD2. The V and J ends lost 4 bases and 4 bases, in that order; junction bases with no gene match: 7. CDR1 is SGHNT, CDR2 YYREEE, per germline (reference sequence). CDR3 length equals 16 residues. CDR3 loop: CASSLGLAGAGETQYF. The CDR3 DNA follows: TGTGCCAGCAGCCTCGGACTAGCGGGAGCTGGAGAGACCCAGTACTTC.

In DNA, the CDR3 is TGTGCCATCAGTGGATTCGGGACAGGGGCTGGAAACACCATATATTTT. It specifies CAISGFGTGAGNTIYF. The gene calls are TRBV10-3 and TRBJ1-3, with TRBD1 identical over 10 bases. Germline assignment: CDR1 ENHRY and CDR2 SYGVKD. The junction had 5 bases not matched to a gene; V was cut back by 4 bases and J by 2 bases. The CDR3 contains 16 residues.

V gene TRBV28 combines with J gene TRBJ2-7, with 9 nucleotides matching TRBD1. The CDR3 is made up of 15 amino acids. Unmatched junction bases numbered 8, after V lost 6 bases and J lost 2 bases. Germline V CDR1 and CDR2: MDHEN, SYDVKM. As DNA, the CDR3 is TGTGCCAGCAGATCCGGACAGGGGAACCCCTACGAGCAGTACTTC. Translated, it gives CASRSGQGNPYEQYF. Complete variable domain (other parts from reference TRBV28 and TRBJ2-7): DVKVTQSSRYLVKRTGEKVFLECVQDMDHENMFWYRQDPGLGLRLIYFSYDVKMKEKGDIPEGYSVSREKKERFSLILESASTNQTSMYLCASRSGQGNPYEQYFGPGTRLTVT.

The chain uses TRBV5-1 and TRBJ1-1; D unresolved. Germline CDR1 SGHRS, CDR2 YFSETQ. The V gene lost 4 bases and the J gene lost 4 bases, with 17 bases spanning the gap. CDR3 length: 15 residues. CDR3 residues: CASSPARWRATEAFF. CDR3 nucleotides: TGCGCCAGCAGCCCCGCGCGGTGGCGTGCCACTGAAGCTTTCTTT.